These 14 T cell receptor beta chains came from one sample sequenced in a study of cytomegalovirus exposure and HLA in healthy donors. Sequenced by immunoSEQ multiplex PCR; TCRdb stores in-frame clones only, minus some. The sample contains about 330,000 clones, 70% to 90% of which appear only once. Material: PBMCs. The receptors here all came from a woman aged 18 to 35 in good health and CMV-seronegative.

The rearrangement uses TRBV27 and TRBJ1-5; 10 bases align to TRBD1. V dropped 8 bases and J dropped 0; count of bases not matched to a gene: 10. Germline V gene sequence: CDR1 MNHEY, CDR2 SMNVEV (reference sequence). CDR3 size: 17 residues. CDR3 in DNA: TGTGCCAGCCGACAGGGGGCCTTCGCTTATAGCAATCAGCCCCAGCATTTT. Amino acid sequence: CASRQGAFAYSNQPQHF.

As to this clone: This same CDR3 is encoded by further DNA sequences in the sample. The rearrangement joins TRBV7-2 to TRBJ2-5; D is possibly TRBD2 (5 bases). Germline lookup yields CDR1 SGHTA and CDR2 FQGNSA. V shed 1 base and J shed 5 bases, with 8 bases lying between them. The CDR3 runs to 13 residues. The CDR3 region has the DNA TGTGCCAGCAGCTTAGTCTCGGGGGAGACCCAGTACTTC. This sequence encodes CASSLVSGETQYF.

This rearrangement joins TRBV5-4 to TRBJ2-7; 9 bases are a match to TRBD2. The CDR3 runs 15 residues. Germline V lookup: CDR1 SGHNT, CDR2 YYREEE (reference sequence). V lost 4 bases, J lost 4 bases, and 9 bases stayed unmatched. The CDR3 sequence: CASSPDLAGTYEQYF. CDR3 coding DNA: TGTGCCAGCAGCCCCGATCTAGCGGGAACGTACGAGCAGTACTTC.

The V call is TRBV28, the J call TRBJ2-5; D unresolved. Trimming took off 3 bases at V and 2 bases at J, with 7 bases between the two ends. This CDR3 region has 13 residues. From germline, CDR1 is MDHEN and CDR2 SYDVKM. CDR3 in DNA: TGTGCCAGCAGTTTGGGCAGGCAAGAGACCCAGTACTTC. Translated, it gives CASSLGRQETQYF. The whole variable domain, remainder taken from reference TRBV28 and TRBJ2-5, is DVKVTQSSRYLVKRTGEKVFLECVQDMDHENMFWYRQDPGLGLRLIYFSYDVKMKEKGDIPEGYSVSREKKERFSLILESASTNQTSMYLCASSLGRQETQYFGPGTRLLVL.

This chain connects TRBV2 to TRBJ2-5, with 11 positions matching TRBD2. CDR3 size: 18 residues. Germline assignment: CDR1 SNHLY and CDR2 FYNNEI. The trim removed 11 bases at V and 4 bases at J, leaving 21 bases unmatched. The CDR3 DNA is TGTGCCCTTTATACTAGCGGGAGTTTAGGGGCCCCCGGAGAGACCCAGTACTTC. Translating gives CALYTSGSLGAPGETQYF.

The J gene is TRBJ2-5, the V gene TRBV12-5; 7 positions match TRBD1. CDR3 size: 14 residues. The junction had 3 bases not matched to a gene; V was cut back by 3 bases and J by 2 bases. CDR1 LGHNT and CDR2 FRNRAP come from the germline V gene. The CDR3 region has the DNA TGTGCTAGTGGTTTCGGACAGGTGCAAGAGACCCAGTACTTC. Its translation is CASGFGQVQETQYF.

The DNA for the CDR3 is TGTGCCAGCAGCTCAGGGGACTATGGCTACACCTTC. It translates to CASSSGDYGYTF. The rearrangement links TRBV7-8 to TRBJ1-2; tentative D call: TRBD1 (6 bases). The V and J ends lost 4 bases and 3 bases respectively, with 6 bases between them. Germline CDR1 reads SGHVS; CDR2 reads FQNEAQ. The CDR3 extends over 12 amino acids.

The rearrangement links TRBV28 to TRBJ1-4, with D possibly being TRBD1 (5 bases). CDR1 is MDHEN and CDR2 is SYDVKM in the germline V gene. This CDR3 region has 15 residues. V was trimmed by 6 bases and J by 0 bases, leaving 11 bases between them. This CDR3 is CASSSTGATNEKLFF. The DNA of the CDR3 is TGTGCCAGCAGCTCCACGGGGGCAACTAATGAAAAACTGTTTTTT.

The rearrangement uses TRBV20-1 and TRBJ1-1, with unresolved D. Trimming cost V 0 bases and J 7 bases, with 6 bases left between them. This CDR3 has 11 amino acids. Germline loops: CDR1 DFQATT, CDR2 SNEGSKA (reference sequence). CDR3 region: CSARDLLEAFF. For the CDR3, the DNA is TGCAGTGCTAGAGATCTACTTGAAGCTTTCTTT.

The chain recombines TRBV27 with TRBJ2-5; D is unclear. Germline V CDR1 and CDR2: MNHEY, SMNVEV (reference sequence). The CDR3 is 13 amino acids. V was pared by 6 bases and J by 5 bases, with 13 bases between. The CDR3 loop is CASSPLGPETQYF. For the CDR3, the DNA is TGTGCCAGCAGCCCTCTTGGGCCGGAGACCCAGTACTTC.

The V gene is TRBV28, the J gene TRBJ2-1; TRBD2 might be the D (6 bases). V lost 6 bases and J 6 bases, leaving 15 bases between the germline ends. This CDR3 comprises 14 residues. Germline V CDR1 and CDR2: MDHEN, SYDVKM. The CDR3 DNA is TGTGCCAGCAGCTCCTCGACGGGGGTCAATGAGCAGTTCTTC. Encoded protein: CASSSSTGVNEQFF.

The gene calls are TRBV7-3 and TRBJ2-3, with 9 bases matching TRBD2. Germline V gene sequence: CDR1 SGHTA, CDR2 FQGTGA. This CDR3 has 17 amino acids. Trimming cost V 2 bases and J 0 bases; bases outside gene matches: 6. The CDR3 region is CASSLGAGGPSTDTQYF. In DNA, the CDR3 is TGTGCCAGCAGCTTAGGGGCGGGAGGGCCCAGCACAGATACGCAGTATTTT.

The CDR3 protein is CASSPRTLANTGELFF. CDR3 nucleotide sequence: TGTGCCAGCAGCCCAAGGACACTGGCGAACACCGGGGAGCTGTTTTTT. V is TRBV7-3 and J is TRBJ2-2, with D perhaps matching TRBD1 (5 bases). This CDR3 region has 16 residues. The V end lost 5 bases, the J end lost 0 bases, and 13 bases lay between the germline ends. Looked up from germline, CDR1 is SGHTA and CDR2 is FQGTGA.

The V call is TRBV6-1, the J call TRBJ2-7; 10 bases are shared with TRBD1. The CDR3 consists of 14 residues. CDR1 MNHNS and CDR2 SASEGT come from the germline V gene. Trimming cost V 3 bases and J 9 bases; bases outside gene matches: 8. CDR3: CASSEGTGVEGQYF. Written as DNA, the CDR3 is TGTGCCAGCAGTGAGGGGACAGGGGTGGAAGGGCAGTACTTC.